This TCR beta chain derives from a study of OX40 agonist ivuxolimab in advanced cancers. As for the study in general: An agonistic anti-OX40 (CD134) antibody, ivuxolimab, was used to treat the patients. Study outcomes and limitations: Those patients achieving a partial response at 0.1-3.0 mg/kg showed among the lowest clonal expansion.

The CDR3 loop spans 15 amino acids. V gave up 5 bases and J gave up 2 bases, with 13 bases separating them. The germline V gene encodes CDR1 MDHEN and CDR2 SYDVKM. Using immunoSEQ multiplex PCR, the repertoire was profiled, and TCRdb retains in-frame clones only, with some absent. The sample records under 75,000 clones, about 93% being singletons. About this clone itself: Its antigen is as yet unknown.

The J gene is TRBJ2-1, the V gene TRBV28, with D maybe TRBD2 (6 bases). The receptor was derived from an adult with an advanced solid tumor such as melanoma, head and neck, liver or kidney cancer. The material was CD4+ or CD8+ T cells sorted from blood, obtained in a trial of the OX40 agonist ivuxolimab. For the CDR3, the DNA is TGTGCCAGCAGTGTACCGGGACTCGCCTACAATGAGCAGTTCTTC. Translating gives CASSVPGLAYNEQFF.